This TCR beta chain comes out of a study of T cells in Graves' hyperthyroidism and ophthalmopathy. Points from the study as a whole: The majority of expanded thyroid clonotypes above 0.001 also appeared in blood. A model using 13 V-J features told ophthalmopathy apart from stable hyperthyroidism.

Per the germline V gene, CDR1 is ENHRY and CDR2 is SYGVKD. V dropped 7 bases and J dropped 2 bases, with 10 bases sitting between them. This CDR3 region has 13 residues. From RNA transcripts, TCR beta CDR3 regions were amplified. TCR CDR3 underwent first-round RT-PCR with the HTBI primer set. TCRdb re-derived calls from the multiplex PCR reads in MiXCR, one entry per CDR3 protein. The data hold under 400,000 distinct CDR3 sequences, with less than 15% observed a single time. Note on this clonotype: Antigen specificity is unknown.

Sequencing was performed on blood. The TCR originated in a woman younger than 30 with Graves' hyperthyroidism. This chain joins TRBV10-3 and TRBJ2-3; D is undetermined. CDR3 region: CAITGRNTDTQYF. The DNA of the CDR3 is TGTGCCATCACGGGCAGAAACACAGATACGCAGTATTTT.